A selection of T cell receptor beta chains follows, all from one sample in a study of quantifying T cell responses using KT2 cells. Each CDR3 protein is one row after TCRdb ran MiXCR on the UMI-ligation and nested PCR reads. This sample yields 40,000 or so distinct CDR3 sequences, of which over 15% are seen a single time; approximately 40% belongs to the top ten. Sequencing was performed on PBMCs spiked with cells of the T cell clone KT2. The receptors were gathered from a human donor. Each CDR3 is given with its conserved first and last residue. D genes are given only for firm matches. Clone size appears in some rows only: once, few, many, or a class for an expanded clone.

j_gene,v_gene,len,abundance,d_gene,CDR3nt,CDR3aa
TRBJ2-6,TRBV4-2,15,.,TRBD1,TGTGCCAGCGGGACAGGGGACGGTGGGGCCAACGTCCTGACTTTC,CASGTGDGGANVLTF
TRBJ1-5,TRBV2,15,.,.,TGTGCCAGCAGGGTCCGGGCCGGGGGGAATCAGCCCCAGCATTTT,CASRVRAGGNQPQHF
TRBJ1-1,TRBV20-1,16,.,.,TGCAGTGCTAGAGATGGTTCATTCGGGGCCGGGACTGAAGCTTTCTTT,CSARDGSFGAGTEAFF
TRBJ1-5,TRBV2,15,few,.,TGTGCCAGCAGTGATCTCGTTTGGGGCAATCAGCCCCAGCATTTT,CASSDLVWGNQPQHF
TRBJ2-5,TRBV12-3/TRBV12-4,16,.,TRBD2,TGTGCCAGCAGCCCCTTGTTAGCGGGAGGACCGGAGACCCAGTACTTC,CASSPLLAGGPETQYF
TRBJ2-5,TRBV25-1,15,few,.,TGTGCCAGCAGTGCGGGGGACAGCGAGCTGGAGACCCAGTACTTC,CASSAGDSELETQYF
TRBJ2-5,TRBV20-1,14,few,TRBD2,TGCAGTGCCCCCAGCGGGAGGCCCCCGTGGACCCAGTACTTC,CSAPSGRPPWTQYF
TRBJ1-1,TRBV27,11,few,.,TGTGCCAGCAGATTCGGACAGGAAGCTTTCTTT,CASRFGQEAFF
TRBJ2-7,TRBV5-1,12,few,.,TGCGCCAGCAGCGCGGGACTCTACGAGCAGTACTTC,CASSAGLYEQYF
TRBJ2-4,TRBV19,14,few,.,TGTGCCAGTAGTATGGTATTCCGGAAAAACATTCAGTACTTC,CASSMVFRKNIQYF
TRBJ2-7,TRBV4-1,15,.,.,TGCGCCAGCAGCCGGGACGGTAACCCCTCCTACGAGCAGTACTTC,CASSRDGNPSYEQYF
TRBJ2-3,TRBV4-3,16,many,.,TGCGCCAGCAGCCAAGATGGCCTGGGGAACACAGATACGCAGTATTTT,CASSQDGLGNTDTQYF
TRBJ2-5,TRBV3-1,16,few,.,TGTGCCAGCAGCCAAGATCTTAGGGCAGGGAAAGAGACCCAGTACTTC,CASSQDLRAGKETQYF
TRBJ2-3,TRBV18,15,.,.,TGTGCCAGCTCACCTAACCTAGCCTACACAGATACGCAGTATTTT,CASSPNLAYTDTQYF
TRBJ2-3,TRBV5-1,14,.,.,TGCGCCAGCAGCTTCGGGACAACGGAGGATACGCAGTATTTT,CASSFGTTEDTQYF
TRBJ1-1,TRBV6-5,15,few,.,TGTGCCAGCACCCGTCTGGGCACAACCGACACTGAAGCTTTCTTT,CASTRLGTTDTEAFF
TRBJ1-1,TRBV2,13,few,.,TGTGCCAGCAGTGAAGGAGGGGTATCTGAAGCTTTCTTT,CASSEGGVSEAFF
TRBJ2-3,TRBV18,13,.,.,TGTGCCAGCTCAGCAGGGACTTCGGATACGCAGTATTTT,CASSAGTSDTQYF
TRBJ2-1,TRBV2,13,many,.,TGTGCCAGCAGTGTACAGGGATACAATGAGCAGTTCTTC,CASSVQGYNEQFF
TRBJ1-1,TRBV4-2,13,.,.,TGTGCCAGCAGCCATCAGGGGCGGAGTGAAGCTTTCTTT,CASSHQGRSEAFF
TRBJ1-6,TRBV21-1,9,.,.,TGTGCCAGCAGCAAAGTTTGCCACTTT,CASSKVCHF
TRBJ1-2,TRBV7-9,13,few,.,TGTGCCACCGTCCGGGGCGCGAACTATGGCTACACCTTC,CATVRGANYGYTF
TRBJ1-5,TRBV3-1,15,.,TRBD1,TGTGCCAGCAGCCTGACAGGGGACGGAAATCAGCCCCAGCATTTT,CASSLTGDGNQPQHF
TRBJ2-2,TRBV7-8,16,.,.,TGTGCCAGCAGGGACCGCGGCCAACCTAACCCCGGGGAGCTGTTTTTT,CASRDRGQPNPGELFF
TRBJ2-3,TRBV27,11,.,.,TGTGCCAGCAGTACGCTAAATACGCAGTATTTT,CASSTLNTQYF
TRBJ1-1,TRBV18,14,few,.,TGTGCCAGCTCCCCAACAGGTATGGGCACTGAAGCTTTCTTT,CASSPTGMGTEAFF
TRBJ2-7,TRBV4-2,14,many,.,TGTGCCAGCAGCCAATTCGAGGAGGTCTACGAGCAGTACTTC,CASSQFEEVYEQYF
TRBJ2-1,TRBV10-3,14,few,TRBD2,TGTGCCATCAACTCGCTAGCGGGAGGAAATGAGCAGTTCTTC,CAINSLAGGNEQFF
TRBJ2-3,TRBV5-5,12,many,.,TGTGCCAGCAGCTTGGTCGTAGATACGCAGTATTTT,CASSLVVDTQYF
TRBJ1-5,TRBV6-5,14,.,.,TGTGCCAGCAGTCTTAACCGGGACACCCAGCCCCGGCATTTT,CASSLNRDTQPRHF
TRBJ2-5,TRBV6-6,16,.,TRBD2,TGTGCCAGCAGTCCTACTAGCGGGGGATACCAAGAGACCCAGTACTTC,CASSPTSGGYQETQYF
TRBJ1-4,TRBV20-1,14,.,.,TGCAGTGCTAGAGTCGGGGTAATGGATGAAAAACTGTTTTTT,CSARVGVMDEKLFF
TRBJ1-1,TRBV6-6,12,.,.,TGTGCCAGCAGTTACCTCGAGGTGCAAGCTTTCTTT,CASSYLEVQAFF
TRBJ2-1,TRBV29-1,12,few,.,TGCAGCGTCTCAACAGGGTGGGATGAGCAGTTCTTC,CSVSTGWDEQFF
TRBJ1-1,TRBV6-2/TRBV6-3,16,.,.,TGTGCCAGCAGCCCAACGGTGGGGGCCGGGAGATCTGAAGCTTTCTTT,CASSPTVGAGRSEAFF
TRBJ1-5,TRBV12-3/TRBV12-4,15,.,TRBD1,TGTGCCAGCAGTTCGACAGGGGGCCGCAATCAGCCCCAGCATTTT,CASSSTGGRNQPQHF
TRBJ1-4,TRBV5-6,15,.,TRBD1,TGTGCCAGCAGCGGACCGGGACAGGGAGAGGAAAAACTGTTTTTT,CASSGPGQGEEKLFF
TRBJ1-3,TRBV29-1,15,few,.,TGCAGCGTTGGGCCTGAATCTCTGGGGGGAAACACCATATATTTT,CSVGPESLGGNTIYF
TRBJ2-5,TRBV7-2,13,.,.,TGTGCCAGCAGCACAACTAAGGGAGTGACCCAGTACTTC,CASSTTKGVTQYF
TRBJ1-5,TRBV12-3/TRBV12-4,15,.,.,TGTGCCAGCAGTCCCCTGTCGGGGATCAATCAGCCCCAGCATTTT,CASSPLSGINQPQHF
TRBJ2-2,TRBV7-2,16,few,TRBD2,TGTGCCAGCGGTCGGAGGACTAGCGGGAACACCGGGGAGCTGTTTTTT,CASGRRTSGNTGELFF
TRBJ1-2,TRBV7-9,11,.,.,TGTGCTGTGAGCAGCGACTATGGCTACACCTTC,CAVSSDYGYTF
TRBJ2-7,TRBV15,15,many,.,TGTGCCACCAGCAGGGGTGGGCTAGCTTCCTACGAGCAGTACTTC,CATSRGGLASYEQYF
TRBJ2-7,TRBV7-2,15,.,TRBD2,TGTGCCAGCAGCTTAGCCCGGACTAGCATAAGAGAGCAGTACTTC,CASSLARTSIREQYF
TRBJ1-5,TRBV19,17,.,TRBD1,TGTGCCAGTAGTAAGTTGGACAGGGGGTATAGCAATCAGCCCCAGCATTTT,CASSKLDRGYSNQPQHF
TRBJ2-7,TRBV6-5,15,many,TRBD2,TGTGCCAGCAGACCATTTAGCGGGAGCCCTACCGAGCAGTACTTC,CASRPFSGSPTEQYF
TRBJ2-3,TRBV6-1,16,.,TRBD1,TGTGCCAGCAGTGAACTTTGGGGACAGGGGGTAGATACGCAGTATTTT,CASSELWGQGVDTQYF
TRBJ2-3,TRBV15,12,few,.,TGTGCCACCAGCAGACTAGGAGATACGCAGTATTTT,CATSRLGDTQYF
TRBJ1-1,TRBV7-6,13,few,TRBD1,TGTGCCAGCAGCAAAGGGGGCCGAACTGAAGCTTTCTTT,CASSKGGRTEAFF
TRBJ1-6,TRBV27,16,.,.,TGTGCCAGCAGTTTATTAAGGGGGACGGCGCTCTCACCCCTCCACTTT,CASSLLRGTALSPLHF
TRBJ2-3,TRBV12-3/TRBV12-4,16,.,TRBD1,TGTGCCAGCAGTTTTGTCCGACGACAGGGGCCAGATACGCAGTATTTT,CASSFVRRQGPDTQYF
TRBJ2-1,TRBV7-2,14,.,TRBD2,TGTGCCAGCAGCTCCGGGGGGTCCTACAATGAGCAGTTCTTC,CASSSGGSYNEQFF